This entry concerns a single TCR beta chain. With 8 bases clipped from V and 3 bases from J, the junction kept 4 bases outside the gene matches. Germline values: CDR1 LNHDA, CDR2 SQIVND (reference sequence). This CDR3 comprises 12 residues. The sample originates from a study of cytomegalovirus exposure and HLA in healthy donors. In the PCR, 60 Vbeta and 13 Jbeta primers were used. Sequencing was performed with immunoSEQ multiplex PCR; in TCRdb, only in-frame clones are kept and a portion is missing. Of fewer than 85,000 clones in the sample, around 78% were seen once. The chain carries TRBV19 and TRBJ2-7; 7 positions agree with TRBD1. The material sequenced was PBMCs. The clonotype was recovered from a man aged 35 to 55 in good health and CMV-seronegative. CDR3 amino acids: CASGDRDYEQYF. DNA of the CDR3: TGTGCCAGTGGGGACAGAGACTACGAGCAGTACTTC.